This record concerns one TCR beta chain sequence. Its antigen is unidentified. CD45RO-CCR7+CD27+CD95- defined naive CD8+ T cells. The study made its TRB cDNA libraries by 5' RACE, adding UMI labels. TCRdb re-called the 5' RACE reads, yielding one record per CDR3 amino acid sequence without DNA. The sample has some 130,000 distinct CDR3 sequences. The data originate from a study of CXCR3-negative and CXCR3-positive naive CD8 T cells. Study summary: Sequencing brought in around 140 million TRB reads altogether, and each library got about 1.5 +/- 0.3 million.

The study's findings and limits: The study found more hydrophobic TRB CDR3s in CXCR3-positive naive cells than in CXCR3-negative naive cells.

Germline V gene lookup returns CDR1 LGHNA and CDR2 YNFKEQ. This CDR3 spans 16 amino acids. The rearrangement uses TRBV4-2 and TRBJ2-1; the TRBD1 assignment by TCRdb is unverifiable without DNA. The source of this sequence is a human donor in good health. Some clones in this sample may be carry-over from other donors' samples. The sample comprised naive CXCR3+ CD8+ T cells from blood. As for subset: CD45RO-CCR7+CD27+CD95- naive CD8+ T cells expressing CXCR3 (TNR3+). CDR3: CASSQFVDPGAGAVIF.